This T cell receptor (beta chain) was documented in a study of T cell responses to AZD1222 COVID-19 vaccine. Study-wide points: Donor demographics were predominantly white British with a female majority; clonal diversity may be underestimated.

The assay was immunoSEQ multiplex PCR, and TCRdb's table has in-frame clones only and misses some. The table lists 170,000 or so clones, about nine tenths of them singletons. CDR3 length equals 15 residues. V gave up 1 base and J gave up 6 bases, with 16 bases separating them. Germline lookup yields CDR1 SGHTS and CDR2 YDEGEE. Turning to this clone: Antigen specificity is unknown.

This TCR came from an adult in good health. This specimen consisted of peripheral blood, obtained on day 0 of AZD1222 vaccination. The J gene is TRBJ1-2, the V gene TRBV5-8; tentatively, D is TRBD1 (5 bases). The CDR3 reads CASSLSGTARHGYTF. The CDR3 nucleotides read TGTGCCAGCAGCTTGTCCGGGACTGCCAGGCATGGCTACACCTTC.